These 20 T cell receptor beta chains came from one sample sequenced in a study of regulatory T cells in long-lasting Graves disease (dated by TCRdb to the early 2020s). The library was obtained by multiplex PCR. These reads were obtained on an Illumina HiSeq 4000. TCR beta libraries were built with iRepertoire HTBI primers and Arm-PCR amplification of CDR3 regions. TCRdb handled the public reads itself, with Q25 trimming in fastp and clone calling in MiXCR, and kept productive beta chains. Each CDR3 protein gets just one entry, which takes the most common genes and DNA from the rows behind it. The sample table shows more than 650,000 distinct CDR3 sequences, and approximately 31% are seen once. The top ten constitute 40% to 50% of the sample. The label giving this sample's time point can be read as: persistent/refractory GD, antithyroid drugs over 5 years with positive TRAb. RNA was extracted from PBMCs in TRIzol for both TCR sequencing and RNA sequencing.

The specimen was peripheral blood mononuclear cells (PBMCs), collected when the disease was refractory, from a patient treated with antithyroid drugs. Receptors originate from a female donor with Graves disease.

This clonotype was counted between two and nine times. The chain joins TRBV30 to TRBJ1-4; perhaps TRBD1 as D (5 bases). The V and J ends lost 5 bases and 2 bases respectively, with 18 bases between them. CDR3 size: 16 residues. The germline V gene encodes CDR1 GTSNPN and CDR2 SVGIG (reference sequence). The DNA of the CDR3 is TGTGCCTGGGGTTCCTCTCCCAGGGCGACTAATGAAAAACTGTTTTTT. This gives the protein CAWGSSPRATNEKLFF.

This chain connects TRBV30 to TRBJ1-1; D not resolved. The CDR3 is made up of 13 amino acids. Per the germline V gene, CDR1 is GTSNPN and CDR2 is SVGIG (reference sequence). The CDR3 is CAGWYRSSIEAFF. The DNA for the CDR3 is TGTGCGGGTTGGTATCGGAGCTCCATTGAAGCTTTCTTT.

The chain carries TRBV6-1 and TRBJ1-2; TRBD1 might be the D (6 bases). V lost 5 bases to trimming and J lost 8 bases, with 18 bases between them. The CDR3 loop spans 14 amino acids. Germline V CDR1 and CDR2: MNHNS, SASEGT. The CDR3 coding sequence is TGTGCCAGCAGTAGACAGGTTTCCCTAGGAGGCTACACCTTC. Its translation is CASSRQVSLGGYTF.

The V gene is TRBV20-1, the J gene TRBJ2-7; unclear D gene. V was clipped by 5 bases and J by 0 bases, with 11 bases between them. In germline, CDR1 is DFQATT, CDR2 SNEGSKA (reference sequence). The CDR3 has 13 residues. CDR3 loop: CSAPRQSSYEQYF. CDR3 in DNA: TGCAGTGCTCCACGGCAGAGCTCCTACGAGCAGTACTTC.

The chain is built from TRBV6-5 and TRBJ1-5, with D unresolved. CDR1 MNHEY and CDR2 SVGAGI come from the germline V gene. Trimming stripped 3 bases from V and 5 bases from J, with 11 bases between. The CDR3 totals 14 residues. The chain's CDR3 is CASSYRVRDQPQHF. CDR3 DNA sequence: TGTGCCAGCAGTTATCGAGTAAGGGATCAGCCCCAGCATTTT.

This chain uses TRBV12-3 or TRBV12-4 with TRBJ2-5, with 12 positions matching TRBD2. Losses at the gene ends were 4 bases for V and 4 bases for J; bases not matched to a gene: 4. CDR3 length: 15 residues. The CDR3 DNA sequence: TGTGCCAGCAGTTCATCACTAGCGGGAGGAGAGACCCAGTACTTC. Translation gives CASSSSLAGGETQYF.

The V call is TRBV19, the J call TRBJ2-7; 8 bases are shared with TRBD2. The CDR3 sequence is 13 residues long. The germline V gene has CDR1 LNHDA and CDR2 SQIVND (reference sequence). Trimming at V came to 7 bases and at J to 1 base, leaving 3 bases not matched to a gene. This chain's CDR3 is CASTAGGSYEQYF. The CDR3, as DNA: TGTGCCAGTACGGCGGGAGGATCCTACGAGCAGTACTTC.

This clonotype was seen just once. V and J are TRBV5-1 and TRBJ2-5; 8 nucleotides align to TRBD1. V was pared by 7 bases and J by 1 base, with 3 bases of the junction left unmatched. The CDR3 covers 13 residues. Germline V CDR1 and CDR2: SGHRS, YFSETQ. CDR3 nucleotide sequence: TGCGCCAGCGGGGACAGGAGCCAAGAGACCCAGTACTTC. It is translated as CASGDRSQETQYF.

This clonotype has a count of ten or more. This chain connects TRBV28 to TRBJ1-1; D is undetermined. The V end was cut by 5 bases, the J end by 5 bases, with 15 bases between. There are 14 residues in the CDR3. Per germline, CDR1 MDHEN and CDR2 SYDVKM. As DNA, the CDR3 is TGTGCCAGCAGTGGCGACGGGGTCGGGACTGAAGCTTTCTTT. Protein: CASSGDGVGTEAFF.

This clonotype was counted a few times. This chain joins TRBV29-1 and TRBJ1-1; D is perhaps TRBD1 (6 bases). Germline CDR1 reads SQVTM; CDR2 reads ANQGSEA. The CDR3 runs 15 residues. Trimming shortened V by 2 bases and J by 0 bases, and 13 bases separated the two germline ends. For the CDR3, the DNA is TGCAGCGTTGAATATGGACAGACAATGAACACTGAAGCTTTCTTT. Its translation: CSVEYGQTMNTEAFF.

This clonotype has more than one count but fewer than ten. This chain joins TRBV2 and TRBJ1-6; D ambiguous. V lost 9 bases and J lost 0, with 6 bases in between. Germline values: CDR1 SNHLY, CDR2 FYNNEI. There are 13 residues in the CDR3. The CDR3 sequence is CARTDSYNSPLHF. As DNA, the CDR3 is TGTGCCAGGACGGACTCCTATAATTCACCCCTCCACTTT.

The rearrangement uses TRBV29-1 and TRBJ2-5; 7 positions match TRBD1. This CDR3 comprises 15 residues. Germline assignment: CDR1 SQVTM and CDR2 ANQGSEA. Germline trimming cut 6 bases from V and 1 base from J; bases unmatched to any gene: 11. The CDR3 DNA reads as TGCAGCGTGGGGCGACAGGGAACCTTCCAAGAGACCCAGTACTTC. Protein product: CSVGRQGTFQETQYF. The complete variable domain, with remaining parts taken from reference TRBV29-1 and TRBJ2-5, reads SAVISQKPSRDICQRGTSLTIQCQVDSQVTMMFWYRQQPGQSLTLIATANQGSEATYESGFVIDKFPISRPNLTFSTLTVSNMSPEDSSIYLCSVGRQGTFQETQYFGPGTRLLVL.

The V gene is TRBV6-1, the J gene TRBJ2-7; tentatively, D is TRBD2 (6 bases). The CDR3 runs 14 residues. With 6 bases removed from V and 6 bases from J, the gap between germline ends came to 18 bases. Germline V gene lookup returns CDR1 MNHNS and CDR2 SASEGT. CDR3 nucleotide sequence: TGTGCCAGCAGCCCGCAAAACTCAGCGGGCGAGCAGTACTTC. As protein: CASSPQNSAGEQYF.

This chain joins TRBV6-1 and TRBJ1-2; TRBD1 agrees at 10 bases. V was clipped by 5 bases and J by 5 bases; unmatched bases: 8. The CDR3 consists of 15 residues. CDR1 MNHNS and CDR2 SASEGT come from the germline V gene. The CDR3 loop is CASSHRDRGFYGYTF. As DNA, the CDR3 is TGTGCCAGCAGTCACCGGGACAGGGGATTTTATGGCTACACCTTC.

This chain connects TRBV6-1 to TRBJ1-2; D gene unclear. The CDR3 has 14 amino acids. The germline V gene encodes CDR1 MNHNS and CDR2 SASEGT. Trimming pared 4 bases from V and 8 bases from J, leaving 17 bases between. The CDR3 DNA reads as TGTGCCAGCAGTGTCGACTCTCTCTACGGGGGCTACACCTTC. Protein product: CASSVDSLYGGYTF.

The chain employs TRBV15 and TRBJ1-1; possible D gene TRBD1, 6 bases. Trimming took off 3 bases at V and 4 bases at J, with 15 bases between the two ends. Germline lookup yields CDR1 LNHNV and CDR2 YYDKDF (reference sequence). The CDR3 length is 15 residues. CDR3 DNA sequence: TGTGCCACCAGCAGTGCAGGGGTGGGGACCACTGAAGCTTTCTTT. Translation: CATSSAGVGTTEAFF.

This clonotype was seen a few times. The chain links TRBV6-1 to TRBJ2-7; the D is unclear. Trimming pared 7 bases from V and 2 bases from J, leaving 6 bases between. Germline-derived CDR1 and CDR2 are MNHNS and SASEGT. The CDR3 covers 11 residues. As DNA, the CDR3 is TGTGCCAGCATTGGGACCTACGAGCAGTACTTC. Translating it yields CASIGTYEQYF.

This clonotype occurred many times. This rearrangement joins TRBV5-6 to TRBJ1-2; no firm D call. V was cut by 0 bases and J by 4 bases, with 10 bases left in between. The CDR3 loop spans 14 amino acids. Per the germline V gene, CDR1 is SGHDT and CDR2 is YYEEEE. CDR3 residues: CASSLDRTTYGYTF. The CDR3 nucleotides are TGTGCCAGCAGCTTGGACCGTACTACCTATGGCTACACCTTC. The full variable domain, its missing parts supplied by reference TRBV5-6 and TRBJ1-2, is DAGVTQSPTHLIKTRGQQVTLRCSPKSGHDTVSWYQQALGQGPQFIFQYYEEEERQRGNFPDRFSGHQFPNYSSELNVNALLLGDSALYLCASSLDRTTYGYTFGSGTRLTVV.

This clonotype was seen repeatedly, ten times or more. The rearrangement uses TRBV28 and TRBJ2-5; no clear D. Trimming took 6 bases from V and 6 from J, leaving 14 bases between them. Germline loops: CDR1 MDHEN, CDR2 SYDVKM. There are 13 residues in the CDR3. CDR3 in DNA: TGTGCCAGCAGCCGAGTACCGCTAAAGACCCAGTACTTC. As protein: CASSRVPLKTQYF.

This chain joins TRBV5-1 and TRBJ1-3, with 10 nucleotides matching TRBD1. CDR3 length: 15 residues. Unmatched junction bases numbered 5, after V lost 4 bases and J lost 4 bases. CDR1 and CDR2 from the germline V gene are SGHRS and YFSETQ. This CDR3 reads CASSQDRGLGNTIYF. The DNA for the CDR3 is TGCGCCAGCAGCCAAGACAGGGGGCTAGGAAACACCATATATTTT. Based on the CDR3 plus reference TRBV5-1 and TRBJ1-3, the full variable domain is KAGVTQTPRYLIKTRGQQVTLSCSPISGHRSVSWYQQTPGQGLQFLFEYFSETQRNKGNFPGRFSGRQFSNSRSEMNVSTLELGDSALYLCASSQDRGLGNTIYFGEGSWLTVV.